The rows below give T cell receptor beta chains drawn from one sample of a study of blood T cells in healthy people across ages. MiXCR, run by TCRdb on the 5' RACE reads, gives a single entry per CDR3 protein. The top ten clones hold nearly 20% of a sample with 650,000 to 800,000 distinct CDR3 sequences, approximately 48% of them seen once. Sequencing was done on a sample of blood. These receptors originate from a man between 60 and 75 years old in good health. CDR3s leave out the opening cysteine and the closing phenylalanine or tryptophan. Fields, in order: D gene, V gene, clone size, CDR3 protein. A D gene is named only where the DNA matches it firmly. Only some rows state a clone size, as once, few, many or a class for expanded clones.

d_gene: TRBD1
v_gene: TRBV7-9
abundance: .
CDR3aa: ASSTGTGFGTEAF

d_gene: TRBD1
v_gene: TRBV5-1
abundance: .
CDR3aa: ASSSDRVDTGELF

d_gene: TRBD1
v_gene: TRBV7-4
abundance: few
CDR3aa: ASSIGQVYYYEQY

d_gene: .
v_gene: TRBV3-1
abundance: .
CDR3aa: ASSLTEGGYGDGYT

d_gene: TRBD2
v_gene: TRBV5-5
abundance: .
CDR3aa: AGSLDRTSGDTDTQY

d_gene: .
v_gene: TRBV15
abundance: many
CDR3aa: ATSRDPLGEQY

d_gene: .
v_gene: TRBV4-3
abundance: .
CDR3aa: ASGQAIACGYT

d_gene: .
v_gene: TRBV6-2/TRBV6-3
abundance: few
CDR3aa: ASRSQSLTYEQY

d_gene: .
v_gene: TRBV20-1
abundance: .
CDR3aa: SAIRGDSNQPQH

d_gene: .
v_gene: TRBV6-2/TRBV6-3
abundance: .
CDR3aa: ASSSGVTNTEAF

d_gene: .
v_gene: TRBV24-1
abundance: .
CDR3aa: ATSDLSAGANVLT

d_gene: .
v_gene: TRBV2
abundance: .
CDR3aa: ASSGAIGGEQF

d_gene: TRBD1
v_gene: TRBV10-3
abundance: .
CDR3aa: AISEQGASYNSPLH

d_gene: .
v_gene: TRBV5-5
abundance: .
CDR3aa: ASSFGPGVYSGANVLT

d_gene: .
v_gene: TRBV7-8
abundance: .
CDR3aa: ASSLAGSLPQETQY

d_gene: .
v_gene: TRBV20-1
abundance: .
CDR3aa: SARDRGFLEQY

d_gene: TRBD1
v_gene: TRBV7-6
abundance: .
CDR3aa: ASRRGQENSPLH

d_gene: .
v_gene: TRBV12-3/TRBV12-4
abundance: .
CDR3aa: ASTYDGGNSEQY

d_gene: .
v_gene: TRBV12-3/TRBV12-4
abundance: .
CDR3aa: ASSGTSTQY

d_gene: TRBD1
v_gene: TRBV30
abundance: few
CDR3aa: AWRRRDSGYEQY

d_gene: .
v_gene: TRBV5-1
abundance: many
CDR3aa: ASSPGRGTQY

d_gene: TRBD1
v_gene: TRBV12-3/TRBV12-4
abundance: .
CDR3aa: VSSGRTGSGDEQF

d_gene: .
v_gene: TRBV6-5
abundance: .
CDR3aa: ASSYSEGSEKLF

d_gene: TRBD1
v_gene: TRBV5-1
abundance: .
CDR3aa: ASSLAGGLRDEQF

d_gene: .
v_gene: TRBV6-2/TRBV6-3
abundance: .
CDR3aa: ASSRSQVYGQY

d_gene: TRBD2
v_gene: TRBV10-3
abundance: .
CDR3aa: AISGTSGGVHEQY

d_gene: TRBD1
v_gene: TRBV6-5
abundance: .
CDR3aa: ASRPRTGDTEAF

d_gene: .
v_gene: TRBV5-1
abundance: .
CDR3aa: ASSSNSGYEQY

d_gene: .
v_gene: TRBV10-3
abundance: .
CDR3aa: AIEQTCEQY

d_gene: .
v_gene: TRBV20-1
abundance: few
CDR3aa: SAPGGLSGRALSYEQY

d_gene: .
v_gene: TRBV11-2
abundance: once
CDR3aa: ASSLTAKTAETQY

d_gene: TRBD1
v_gene: TRBV29-1
abundance: .
CDR3aa: SVGRQGWGNEQY

d_gene: .
v_gene: TRBV12-3/TRBV12-4
abundance: .
CDR3aa: ASSSGTINYGYT

d_gene: .
v_gene: TRBV24-1
abundance: .
CDR3aa: ATSDLRAGTDTQY

d_gene: .
v_gene: TRBV10-3
abundance: few
CDR3aa: AISGAGTDTQY

d_gene: .
v_gene: TRBV12-3/TRBV12-4
abundance: few
CDR3aa: ASSGWRGSKETQY

d_gene: .
v_gene: TRBV7-9
abundance: .
CDR3aa: ASSSRDGSSYNEQF

d_gene: TRBD2
v_gene: TRBV6-2/TRBV6-3
abundance: few
CDR3aa: ASSYSASGSSYNEQF

d_gene: .
v_gene: TRBV7-8
abundance: few
CDR3aa: ASSLGDDNYGYT

d_gene: .
v_gene: TRBV4-3
abundance: .
CDR3aa: ASSQTSIPGELF

d_gene: TRBD2
v_gene: TRBV13
abundance: .
CDR3aa: ASRGAGGPYEQF

d_gene: TRBD1
v_gene: TRBV20-1
abundance: .
CDR3aa: SATGTGDYEQY

d_gene: .
v_gene: TRBV10-2
abundance: .
CDR3aa: ASTGWDAGEQY

d_gene: TRBD2
v_gene: TRBV7-2
abundance: .
CDR3aa: ASSLEGGLAGDTQY

d_gene: TRBD1
v_gene: TRBV2
abundance: .
CDR3aa: ASRVRTGMNTEAF

d_gene: TRBD1
v_gene: TRBV2
abundance: .
CDR3aa: ASSQTGTGGRTEAF

d_gene: .
v_gene: TRBV5-1
abundance: .
CDR3aa: ASSIRGAHNEKLF

d_gene: .
v_gene: TRBV11-2
abundance: .
CDR3aa: ASSSSLDNSGANVLT

d_gene: TRBD2
v_gene: TRBV20-1
abundance: .
CDR3aa: SATKLAGALTDTQY

d_gene: .
v_gene: TRBV19
abundance: .
CDR3aa: ASSPGGNIQY

d_gene: .
v_gene: TRBV20-1
abundance: .
CDR3aa: SAGGTATLGTDTQY

d_gene: .
v_gene: TRBV9
abundance: .
CDR3aa: ASSVELRVDEQY

d_gene: .
v_gene: TRBV20-1
abundance: .
CDR3aa: SAKATAKETQY

d_gene: .
v_gene: TRBV7-2
abundance: many
CDR3aa: ASSLAREETQY

d_gene: .
v_gene: TRBV10-3
abundance: .
CDR3aa: AIRVGESTDTQY